This T cell receptor beta chain came from a study of radiation and T cells in renal cell carcinoma (TCRdb year 2020). At the level of the whole study: The samples were obtained from a clinical trial, where primary renal cell carcinomas were treated with 15 Gy stereotactic body radiation therapy and then removed by nephrectomy 4 weeks afterward. TCR beta sequencing covered 50 to 55 samples in total, comprising around 25 tumors and roughly 27 peripheral blood samples. Across all 50 or so samples, over 4,000,000 unique CDR3 nucleotide sequences encoding around 2.8 million unique CDR3 amino acid sequences were identified. General study outcomes and caveats: Blood repertoire dynamics were not followed beyond 4 weeks after treatment. In blood, the top tumor clonotypes increased from baseline to 2 weeks after radiation and then shrank by 4 weeks, which suggests a temporary expansion of tumor-resident clones. No pretreatment tumor biopsies were available, so the baseline intratumoral presence of clonotypes could not be determined. The single-armed trial design could not address effects of radiation dose or scheduling on the TCR repertoire.

The immunoSEQ kit was used, according to the manufacturer's recommendations, to generate TCR beta libraries from genomic DNA. To prepare the libraries, a first multiplex PCR with proprietary primers was run, followed by a second PCR that added unique barcodes, and a bead cleanup was done after each round. A positive control reaction and a negative control reaction, both provided in the kit, were run with every batch of samples. The final libraries underwent checking on an Agilent 4200 TapeStation D1000 ScreenTape, volumetric pooling, and quantification by qPCR. An Illumina NextSeq500 fitted with a MidOutput 150-cycle cartridge performed the sequencing, running 156 Read1 cycles and 15 Index1 cycles with the kit's custom primers. The pooled library was loaded at roughly 1 pM with an approximately 18% PhiX control spike-in. Regarding the original processing steps: Vendor-processed data were analyzed in R, with a clonotype defined as all T cells sharing the same CDR3 nucleotide sequence. For clone abundance analyses, frequencies were normalized to the 10,000 most abundant clones in each sample. Before analysis, public T cell clones were removed, and these numbered fewer than five per sample on average. An abundance difference of at least 32-fold between compartments was the criterion for calling clonotypes tumor-enriched or baseline blood-enriched. Clonotypes expanded or contracted between blood time points were identified with a beta-binomial differential abundance model. Similarity between tumor and blood repertoires was quantified using the Baroni-Urbani and Buser coefficient, and groups were compared with two-tailed Wilcoxon tests in R. As stored in TCRdb, this immuneACCESS dataset retains in-frame rearrangements with V and J assigned. A fraction of the clones does not appear; measured against another copy, unresolved V genes explain less than half of the discrepancy, and the remainder lacks a known reason. The V and J calls and clone size were taken over from that table, and D and trimming were inferred from the DNA. The sample table holds 70,000 to 80,000 clones, of which about 86% were seen once. Around 21% of the sample goes to the ten largest clones.

Read against the paper, the sample's time point label means: blood 2 weeks post-SBRT. The intended sense of this specimen's treatment or condition label: 15 Gy SBRT to primary tumor, nephrectomy 4 weeks later. To follow tumor-enriched clonotypes, peripheral blood was collected serially from radiation-treated patients at baseline and again at 2 weeks and 4 weeks after SBRT. Renal cell carcinoma with clear cell pathology was present in all patients. Genomic DNA for TCR sequencing was prepared using the QIAamp DNA Blood Mini Kit (Qiagen). Samples were included in the analyses only if all quality control checks were passed. Reading the germline V gene gives CDR1 SNHLY and CDR2 FYNNEI. Compared with germline, V lacks 4 bases and J lacks 6 bases; bases without a gene match: 7. From the cysteine up to the phenylalanine, the CDR3 has a length of 15 residues. The sequence is cut down to CDR3 DNA, 45 bases in frame from base 1.

This clone was recorded a few times. Its binding antigen is unknown. No base quality information exists; no much larger clone differs at one position. The source material was blood, sampled from a patient whose treatment included radiotherapy and nephrectomy. This chain joins TRBV2 to TRBJ1-5, and 9 junctional nucleotides match TRBD1. This TCR was sampled from a woman in her 50s with renal cell carcinoma. The nucleotide sequence reads TGTGCCAGCAGTGTGGACAGGGGCTTCGGTCAGCCCCAGCATTTT. Its coded protein is CASSVDRGFGQPQHF.